The present TCR beta chain was sequenced within a study of T cells in Graves' hyperthyroidism and ophthalmopathy. Background on the study: Peripheral blood was collected at initial diagnosis, before any treatment.

Preceding any ophthalmopathy symptoms, the blood sample dates from first hyperthyroidism diagnosis. This clonotype has more than one count but fewer than ten. The CDR3 is made up of 15 amino acids. The V and J ends lost 4 bases and 4 bases respectively, with 16 bases between them. Germline V gives CDR1 MNHNS, CDR2 SASEGT. The CDR3 regions of TCR beta were amplified from RNA transcripts. In the first-round RT-PCR of the TCR CDR3, the HTBI primer set was used. TCRdb fed the multiplex PCR reads into MiXCR, producing one record per CDR3 protein. The sample lists around 300,000 distinct CDR3 sequences; about 14% were seen once.

This chain joins TRBV6-1 and TRBJ1-2; weak D call: TRBD1 (5 bases). The receptor was derived from a woman between 25 and 40 years old with Graves' hyperthyroidism that later progressed to Graves' ophthalmopathy. Material for sequencing was blood. CDR3 loop: CASSGLVGGPYGYTF. CDR3 nucleotides: TGTGCCAGCAGTGGCCTCGTGGGGGGTCCCTATGGCTACACCTTC.